The rows below give T cell receptor beta chains drawn from one sample of a study of CD8 T cells in Susac syndrome. TCRdb fed the immunoSEQ multiplex PCR reads into MiXCR, producing one record per CDR3 protein. The sample holds 150,000 to 200,000 distinct CDR3 sequences; approximately 94% are singletons and the top ten take roughly 0.098%. The sequenced sample was CD4+ T cells from PBMCs. These receptors came from a human donor with Susac syndrome. Both conserved end residues are part of each CDR3. Fields, in order: CDR3 DNA, CDR3 protein, clone size, D gene, J gene, V gene, CDR3 length. The D gene is left open where the match is weak. Expanded clones get a size class; other rows say once, few or many, or leave the size out.

cdr3_nt: TGCAGTGCTAGGGGACTAGCGAGAGGGATAAATGAGCAGTTCTTC
cdr3_aa: CSARGLARGINEQFF
clone_size: -
d_call: TRBD2
j_call: TRBJ2-1
v_call: TRBV20-1
cdr3_length: 15

cdr3_nt: TGTGCCAGCAGCGGGATCTCTGGAAACACCATATATTTT
cdr3_aa: CASSGISGNTIYF
clone_size: -
d_call: -
j_call: TRBJ1-3
v_call: TRBV9
cdr3_length: 13

cdr3_nt: TGTGCCAGCAGCCAAGTGGACACTTTATTCGGCGACACCATATATTTT
cdr3_aa: CASSQVDTLFGDTIYF
clone_size: -
d_call: -
j_call: TRBJ1-3
v_call: TRBV14
cdr3_length: 16

cdr3_nt: TGTGCCAGCAGCCACGGCGACAGGACCCAGTACTTC
cdr3_aa: CASSHGDRTQYF
clone_size: -
d_call: -
j_call: TRBJ2-5
v_call: TRBV3-1
cdr3_length: 12

cdr3_nt: TGTGCCAGCAGCTTCACTCCGGGGGATTCACCCCTCCACTTT
cdr3_aa: CASSFTPGDSPLHF
clone_size: -
d_call: -
j_call: TRBJ1-6
v_call: TRBV9
cdr3_length: 14

cdr3_nt: TGTGCCAGCAGTTACACCCTATCGAGAACAGATACGCAGTATTTT
cdr3_aa: CASSYTLSRTDTQYF
clone_size: once
d_call: -
j_call: TRBJ2-3
v_call: TRBV6-5
cdr3_length: 15

cdr3_nt: TGTGCCAGCAGTGTCGGGCCCGGGGAGCTGTTTTTT
cdr3_aa: CASSVGPGELFF
clone_size: -
d_call: -
j_call: TRBJ2-2
v_call: TRBV25-1
cdr3_length: 12

cdr3_nt: TGTGCCAGCAGTTTAGCGTCGGGTCGGCACTACGAGCAGTACTTC
cdr3_aa: CASSLASGRHYEQYF
clone_size: -
d_call: -
j_call: TRBJ2-7
v_call: TRBV12-3/TRBV12-4
cdr3_length: 15

cdr3_nt: TGTGCCAGCAGCCAAGCACCCGGACTAGCGGGGCCCCTGGGGGCCAACGTCCTGACTTTC
cdr3_aa: CASSQAPGLAGPLGANVLTF
clone_size: -
d_call: TRBD2
j_call: TRBJ2-6
v_call: TRBV4-2
cdr3_length: 20

cdr3_nt: TGCAGCGTGACATCGGGACAAACGAACACTGAAGCTTTCTTT
cdr3_aa: CSVTSGQTNTEAFF
clone_size: -
d_call: -
j_call: TRBJ1-1
v_call: TRBV29-1
cdr3_length: 14

cdr3_nt: TGTGCCAGCCGCTCAGCGGGGGGCAATGGCTACACCTTC
cdr3_aa: CASRSAGGNGYTF
clone_size: once
d_call: -
j_call: TRBJ1-2
v_call: TRBV5-4
cdr3_length: 13

cdr3_nt: TGTGCCAGCAGGCAGGGTGGGGGAATTTCACCCCTCCACTTT
cdr3_aa: CASRQGGGISPLHF
clone_size: -
d_call: -
j_call: TRBJ1-6
v_call: TRBV12-3/TRBV12-4
cdr3_length: 14

cdr3_nt: TGTGCCAGCAGCCGCTCCGGCCATCAGCCCCAGCATTTT
cdr3_aa: CASSRSGHQPQHF
clone_size: -
d_call: -
j_call: TRBJ1-5
v_call: TRBV12-3/TRBV12-4
cdr3_length: 13

cdr3_nt: TGTGCCAGCAGCCAAGATCTAGGGAGGGAGCAGTACTTC
cdr3_aa: CASSQDLGREQYF
clone_size: -
d_call: -
j_call: TRBJ2-7
v_call: TRBV14
cdr3_length: 13

cdr3_nt: TGTGCCAGCAGCTCCGGGATGCTTTATTCACCCCTCCACTTT
cdr3_aa: CASSSGMLYSPLHF
clone_size: -
d_call: -
j_call: TRBJ1-6
v_call: TRBV7-9
cdr3_length: 14

cdr3_nt: TGCAGTGCCACAAAGGGGGGATCCTACAATGAGCAGTTCTTC
cdr3_aa: CSATKGGSYNEQFF
clone_size: -
d_call: -
j_call: TRBJ2-1
v_call: TRBV20-1
cdr3_length: 14

cdr3_nt: TGTGCCAGTAGTAATGGGGGTACGTACAATGAGCAGTTCTTC
cdr3_aa: CASSNGGTYNEQFF
clone_size: -
d_call: -
j_call: TRBJ2-1
v_call: TRBV19
cdr3_length: 14